These T cell receptor beta chains were read from a single sample in a study of T-cell reconstitution after alpha-beta-depleted transplantation in children. From the PCR reads, TCRdb called clonotypes with MiXCR, one entry per CDR3 protein. The sample holds just under 550,000 distinct CDR3 sequences; approximately 20% are singletons and the top ten take 3.3%. Material: PBMCs from the stem cell graft donor, obtained from the stem cell graft. These TCRs come from a human donor who donated a stem cell graft to a child with acute lymphoblastic leukemia. The CDR3 runs from the conserved cysteine through the conserved F or W. The D gene is left open where the match is weak. Clone size is not always given. Where it is, it says once, few, many or a class for expanded clones.

>TRBV3-1|NA|NA|TRBJ1-3
CASSQDKGSGNTIYF
TGTGCCAGCAGCCAAGATAAGGGGTCTGGAAACACCATATATTTT
>TRBV4-1|NA|NA|TRBJ1-1
CASMAVWGNTEAFF
TGCGCCAGCATGGCGGTCTGGGGGAACACTGAAGCTTTCTTT
>TRBV6-5|few|NA|TRBJ1-2
CASSYERSYGYTF
TGTGCCAGCAGTTATGAACGGAGCTATGGCTACACCTTC
>TRBV6-1|few|TRBD2|TRBJ2-1
CANGDYLPPYNEQFF
TGTGCCAACGGGGACTACCTCCCCCCCTACAATGAGCAGTTCTTC
>TRBV5-1|NA|TRBD2|TRBJ2-1
CASSMGLAGVNEQFF
TGCGCCAGCAGCATGGGATTAGCGGGAGTCAATGAGCAGTTCTTC
>TRBV7-9|many|NA|TRBJ1-4
CASSLSSYWEKLFF
TGTGCCAGCAGCTTATCCTCGTACTGGGAAAAACTGTTTTTT
>TRBV6-2/TRBV6-3|few|NA|TRBJ2-3
CASSYASTDTQYF
TGTGCCAGCAGTTACGCGTCCACAGATACGCAGTATTTT
>TRBV12-3/TRBV12-4|NA|NA|TRBJ2-3
CASTRGVLTDTQYF
TGTGCCAGCACGCGGGGTGTGTTAACAGATACGCAGTATTTT
>TRBV3-1|NA|TRBD2|TRBJ2-1
CAISTAGVNEQFF
TGTGCCATCTCTACAGCGGGAGTCAATGAGCAGTTCTTC
>TRBV10-3|few|NA|TRBJ2-7
CAISASGADSYEQYF
TGTGCCATCAGTGCCTCGGGTGCAGATAGCTACGAGCAGTACTTC
>TRBV5-1|few|TRBD2|TRBJ2-2
CASSLADNVGTSGNTGELFF
TGCGCCAGCAGCTTGGCCGACAACGTCGGGACTAGCGGGAACACCGGGGAGCTGTTTTTT
>TRBV7-3|NA|NA|TRBJ2-1
CASSLIAGASSYNEQFF
TGTGCCAGCAGCTTAATTGCCGGGGCCAGCTCCTACAATGAGCAGTTCTTC
>TRBV7-9|many|NA|TRBJ2-1
CASTTGRNEQFF
TGTGCCAGCACCACGGGTAGGAATGAGCAGTTCTTC
>TRBV29-1|few|TRBD2|TRBJ2-7
CSVDQVGLAGDYEQYF
TGCAGCGTTGATCAGGTTGGGTTAGCGGGAGACTACGAGCAGTACTTC
>TRBV5-6|NA|NA|TRBJ2-1
CASSLSEAYNEQFF
TGTGCCAGCAGCTTGTCTGAAGCCTACAATGAGCAGTTCTTC
>TRBV13|NA|NA|TRBJ2-5
CASSLKGKYQETQYF
TGTGCCAGCAGCTTGAAAGGGAAATACCAAGAGACCCAGTACTTC
>TRBV13|NA|NA|TRBJ2-7
CASSLDQSSYEQYF
TGTGCCAGCAGCTTGGATCAAAGCTCCTACGAGCAGTACTTC
>TRBV18|few|NA|TRBJ1-1
CASSPAYTEAFF
TGTGCCAGCTCACCGGCCTACACTGAAGCTTTCTTT
>TRBV5-1|NA|NA|TRBJ2-1
CASSLYLDVTYNEQFF
TGCGCCAGCAGCTTGTATTTGGACGTAACCTACAATGAGCAGTTCTTC
>TRBV6-1|few|NA|TRBJ1-2
CASSDPNQEGHHVGGYTF
TGTGCCAGCAGTGACCCCAATCAGGAGGGGCACCATGTCGGCGGCTACACCTTC
>TRBV5-1|few|TRBD1|TRBJ2-7
CASSAEQGSYEQYF
TGCGCCAGCAGCGCAGAACAGGGGTCCTACGAGCAGTACTTC
>TRBV5-6|few|TRBD1|TRBJ2-7
CASSLITGGYEQYF
TGTGCCAGCAGCTTGATAACAGGGGGGTACGAGCAGTACTTC
>TRBV10-2|NA|NA|TRBJ2-7
CASSARTVSSYEQYF
TGCGCCAGCAGTGCGAGGACGGTAAGCTCCTACGAGCAGTACTTC
>TRBV15|few|TRBD2|TRBJ2-5
CATSRGLAGVRGETQYF
TGTGCCACCAGCAGAGGACTAGCGGGAGTTCGGGGAGAGACCCAGTACTTC
>TRBV10-3|many|TRBD1|TRBJ2-5
CAISEGTGGETQYF
TGTGCCATCAGTGAAGGGACAGGTGGGGAGACCCAGTACTTC
>TRBV20-1|NA|NA|TRBJ2-1
CSARGWAASYNEQFF
TGCAGTGCTAGAGGTTGGGCGGCCTCCTACAATGAGCAGTTCTTC
>TRBV10-3|few|NA|TRBJ2-7
CATGWGEQYF
TGTGCCACCGGATGGGGAGAGCAGTACTTC
>TRBV5-1|NA|TRBD1|TRBJ2-1
CASSLWGQGSYNEQFF
TGCGCCAGCAGCTTGTGGGGACAGGGGTCCTACAATGAGCAGTTCTTC
>TRBV29-1|NA|TRBD2|TRBJ2-5
CSVDGGSLGETQYF
TGCAGCGTTGATGGCGGGAGCTTAGGGGAGACCCAGTACTTC
>TRBV5-1|many|TRBD1|TRBJ1-5
CASSTNPGQSNQPQHF
TGCGCCAGCAGCACGAACCCGGGACAGAGCAATCAGCCCCAGCATTTT
>TRBV6-1|NA|NA|TRBJ2-3
CASTKWQATDTQYF
TGTGCCAGCACCAAATGGCAGGCCACAGATACGCAGTATTTT
>TRBV30|few|NA|TRBJ2-2
CAWSWESGELFF
TGTGCCTGGAGTTGGGAATCCGGGGAGCTGTTTTTT
>TRBV4-2|NA|TRBD2|TRBJ2-1
CASSQDPGTSGSNYEQFF
TGTGCCAGCAGCCAAGATCCCGGGACTAGCGGGAGTAACTATGAGCAGTTCTTC
>TRBV20-1|NA|NA|TRBJ2-2
CSALRRASNTGELFF
TGCAGTGCTTTAAGGAGGGCGTCGAACACCGGGGAGCTGTTTTTT
>TRBV11-2|NA|NA|TRBJ2-1
CASSQLRDRPYNEQFF
TGTGCCAGCAGCCAACTACGGGACCGACCCTACAATGAGCAGTTCTTC
>TRBV5-1|NA|NA|TRBJ2-1
CASSAREEGAQFF
TGCGCCAGCAGCGCCAGAGAGGAGGGTGCGCAGTTCTTC
>TRBV12-3/TRBV12-4|NA|NA|TRBJ2-4
CASTIGGGIQYF
TGTGCCAGCACCATAGGGGGGGGCATTCAGTACTTC
>TRBV12-3/TRBV12-4|few|NA|TRBJ2-7
CASSLSAVRTYEQYF
TGTGCCAGCAGTTTATCAGCGGTCCGAACCTACGAGCAGTACTTC
>TRBV15|NA|TRBD1|TRBJ2-1
CATCDRRGPYNEQFF
TGTGCCACATGTGACCGAAGGGGGCCCTACAATGAGCAGTTCTTC
>TRBV7-9|NA|NA|TRBJ2-7
CASSLLQGPYEQYF
TGTGCCAGCAGCTTACTCCAGGGGCCATACGAGCAGTACTTC
>TRBV21-1|NA|NA|TRBJ1-1
CASSPRGCGANTRNTEAFF
TGTGCCAGCAGCCCCCGAGGTTGCGGGGCCAATACCCGGAACACTGAAGCTTTCTTT
>TRBV20-1|few|TRBD2|TRBJ2-1
CSAEHSRKGLAGGKQFF
TGCAGTGCCGAACATTCCCGAAAGGGACTAGCGGGAGGAAAGCAGTTCTTC
>TRBV5-1|NA|NA|TRBJ2-7
CASSLGQGLPYEQYF
TGCGCCAGCAGCTTGGGGCAGGGGTTACCCTACGAGCAGTACTTC
>TRBV29-1|NA|NA|TRBJ2-1
CSAEQGGDEQFF
TGCAGCGCCGAACAGGGTGGCGATGAGCAGTTCTTC
>TRBV11-2|few|NA|TRBJ2-5
CASRPGTGGGRAKETQYF
TGTGCCAGCAGACCGGGCACAGGAGGGGGGAGGGCCAAAGAGACCCAGTACTTC
>TRBV11-2|NA|TRBD2|TRBJ2-1
CASSLLAGGGRFF
TGTGCCAGCAGCTTATTAGCGGGAGGGGGGCGGTTCTTC
>TRBV28|NA|NA|TRBJ1-5
CASSSVFPQHF
TGTGCCAGCAGTTCGGTCTTTCCCCAGCATTTT
>TRBV7-6|NA|TRBD1|TRBJ2-3
CASSSGGYLTDTQYF
TGTGCCAGCAGTTCAGGGGGCTACCTCACAGATACGCAGTATTTT
>TRBV20-1|NA|NA|TRBJ1-2
CSAKGRGVYGYTF
TGCAGTGCGAAGGGTCGGGGCGTATATGGCTACACCTTC
>TRBV5-1|few|TRBD2|TRBJ2-1
CASSSQETSGSWGEQFF
TGCGCCAGCAGCTCTCAGGAGACTAGCGGGAGTTGGGGTGAGCAGTTCTTC
>TRBV4-1|many|NA|TRBJ2-7
CASSQGGDEQYF
TGCGCCAGCAGCCAAGGAGGCGACGAGCAGTACTTC
>TRBV11-2|few|NA|TRBJ1-1
CASSSGVGAFF
TGTGCCAGCAGCTCAGGGGTTGGGGCTTTCTTT
>TRBV7-2|few|TRBD2|TRBJ2-3
CASSSGEREMWDTQYF
TGTGCCAGCAGCTCAGGAGAGCGGGAGATGTGGGATACGCAGTATTTT
>TRBV29-1|few|NA|TRBJ1-3
CSVGQFSGNTIYF
TGCAGCGTTGGACAGTTCTCTGGAAACACCATATATTTT
>TRBV18|few|TRBD1|TRBJ2-5
CASSPGTVETQYF
TGTGCCAGCTCACCAGGGACAGTGGAGACCCAGTACTTC
>TRBV12-3/TRBV12-4|NA|NA|TRBJ2-3
CASSPRPTRTDTQYF
TGTGCCAGCAGTCCTCGACCGACCAGAACAGATACGCAGTATTTT
>TRBV29-1|NA|TRBD2|TRBJ2-4
CSAIAGGDKNIQYF
TGCAGCGCTATAGCGGGAGGGGACAAAAACATTCAGTACTTC
>TRBV15|few|NA|TRBJ2-1
CATSRDPEQSLWNEQFF
TGTGCCACCAGCAGAGATCCAGAACAGTCTCTTTGGAATGAGCAGTTCTTC
>TRBV4-1|NA|TRBD2|TRBJ2-7
CASSQDPGEGYEQYF
TGCGCCAGCAGCCAAGATCCGGGGGAGGGCTACGAGCAGTACTTC
>TRBV20-1|few|NA|TRBJ1-2
CSARQGVDYGYTF
TGCAGTGCTAGACAAGGGGTGGACTATGGCTACACCTTC